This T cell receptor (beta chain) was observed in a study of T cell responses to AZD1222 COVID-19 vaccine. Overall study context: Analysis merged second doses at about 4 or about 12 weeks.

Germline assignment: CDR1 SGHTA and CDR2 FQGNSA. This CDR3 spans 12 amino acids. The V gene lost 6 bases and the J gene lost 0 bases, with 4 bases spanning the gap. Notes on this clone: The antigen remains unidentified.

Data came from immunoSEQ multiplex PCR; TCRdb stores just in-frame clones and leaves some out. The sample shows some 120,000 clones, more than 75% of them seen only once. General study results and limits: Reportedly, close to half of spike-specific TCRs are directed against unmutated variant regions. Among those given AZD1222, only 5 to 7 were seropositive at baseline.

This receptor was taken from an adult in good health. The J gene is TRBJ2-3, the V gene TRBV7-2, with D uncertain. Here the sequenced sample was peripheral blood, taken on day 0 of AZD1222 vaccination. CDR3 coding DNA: TGTGCCAGCAGGGTCAGCACAGATACGCAGTATTTT. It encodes CASRVSTDTQYF.